This entry lists 8 T cell receptor beta chains sequenced from one sample in a study of graft-versus-host responses after intestinal transplantation (dated by TCRdb to the early 2020s). No antigen has been assigned to these receptors. The library relied on the immunoSEQ multiplex PCR assay. Sourced from immuneACCESS, this table was stored by TCRdb with only in-frame sequences that have V and J called. A share of the clones is absent; for the studies checked, an unresolved V gene accounts for under half, and the remainder has no known explanation. Recorded for this sample are around 110,000 clones; approximately 94% of them occurred a single time. Roughly 0.23% of the sample belongs to the ten largest clones. This sample's time point label indicates: cells obtained before transplantation from donor or recipient. The sample in question was unstimulated CD4+ T cells sorted from spleen or lymph node cells, obtained before transplant. The origin of the receptors is a human donor who was the organ donor for an intestinal transplant.

The V and J genes are TRBV5-1 and TRBJ2-7; no clear D. This CDR3 is 16 amino acids long. The germline V gene encodes CDR1 SGHRS and CDR2 YFSETQ. Trimming pared 0 bases from V and 3 bases from J, leaving 16 bases between. The CDR3 sequence is CASSLAPDGSYYEQYF. In DNA form, the CDR3 reads TGCGCCAGCAGCTTGGCCCCAGACGGTTCATACTACGAGCAGTACTTC.

The chain uses TRBV28 and TRBJ2-2, with D hard to call. Trimming took 3 bases from V and 1 from J, leaving 6 bases between them. This CDR3 has 14 residues. Germline V gene lookup returns CDR1 MDHEN and CDR2 SYDVKM. The CDR3 reads CASSFRRNTGELFF. DNA of the CDR3: TGTGCCAGCAGTTTCCGACGGAACACCGGGGAGCTGTTTTTT.

This chain uses TRBV9 with TRBJ2-1; 9 nucleotides line up with TRBD2. This CDR3 has 17 residues. After removal of 4 bases from V and 0 bases from J, the junction contained 8 bases not matched to a gene. Germline CDR1 reads SGDLS; CDR2 reads YYNGEE. CDR3 region: CASSPRLAEGSYNEQFF. CDR3 nucleotides: TGTGCCAGCAGCCCTCGACTAGCGGAGGGCTCCTACAATGAGCAGTTCTTC.

The V gene is TRBV18, the J gene TRBJ2-2; possibly TRBD1 for D (7 bases). The germline gives CDR1 KGHSH, CDR2 LQKENI. The CDR3 runs to 14 residues. V gave up 3 bases and J gave up 6 bases, with 11 bases separating them. CDR3 sequence: CASSPRDSPGELFF. CDR3 nucleotide sequence: TGTGCCAGCTCACCGCGGGACAGCCCCGGGGAGCTGTTTTTT.

The chain joins TRBV28 to TRBJ1-5, with D perhaps matching TRBD1 (5 bases). There are 13 residues in the CDR3. Between the trimmed V and J ends, which lost 5 bases and 11 bases, there was a span of 16 bases. From germline, CDR1 is MDHEN and CDR2 SYDVKM. The CDR3 coding sequence is TGTGCCAGCAGTGGGACCGGGCGGGGGGCCCAGCATTTT. Its translation: CASSGTGRGAQHF.

The rearrangement links TRBV19 to TRBJ2-5, with 10 bases fitting TRBD2. The CDR3 extends over 16 amino acids. The J segment lost 2 bases and the V segment lost 3 bases, leaving 6 bases of the junction unmatched. Per the germline V gene, CDR1 is LNHDA and CDR2 is SQIVND (reference sequence). CDR3 amino acids: CASSITLAGPQETQYF. In nucleotides, the CDR3 is TGTGCCAGTAGTATCACACTAGCGGGGCCACAAGAGACCCAGTACTTC.

The J gene is TRBJ2-1, the V gene TRBV19; D is unclear. This CDR3 has 14 amino acids. The V end was cut by 0 bases, the J end by 8 bases, with 11 bases between. Germline V gene data show CDR1 as LNHDA and CDR2 as SQIVND (reference sequence). CDR3 protein: CASSIEAGRYEQFF. CDR3 DNA: TGTGCCAGTAGTATAGAGGCCGGAAGATATGAGCAGTTCTTC.

V is TRBV20-1 and J is TRBJ1-1; D unresolved. V lost 3 bases, J lost 11 bases, and 13 bases lay in between. This CDR3 is 11 amino acids long. Germline CDR1 DFQATT, CDR2 SNEGSKA (reference sequence). The DNA for the CDR3 is TGCAGTGCTAGGGCCCAGGTCAGGGCTTTCTTT. The encoded protein is CSARAQVRAFF.